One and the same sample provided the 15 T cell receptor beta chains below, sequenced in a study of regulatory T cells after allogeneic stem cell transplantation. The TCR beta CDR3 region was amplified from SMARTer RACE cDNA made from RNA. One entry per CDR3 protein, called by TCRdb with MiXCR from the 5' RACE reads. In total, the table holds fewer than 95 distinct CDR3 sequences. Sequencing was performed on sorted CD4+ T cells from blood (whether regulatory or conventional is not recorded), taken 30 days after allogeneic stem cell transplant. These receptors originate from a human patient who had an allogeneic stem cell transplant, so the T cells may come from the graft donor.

The CDR3 sequence is CASSLAGSTDTQYF. The CDR3, as DNA: TGCGCCAGCAGCTTGGCGGGTAGCACAGATACGCAGTATTTT. V usage is TRBV5-1 and J usage is TRBJ2-3; D is uncertain. This CDR3 spans 14 amino acids. Germline V lookup: CDR1 SGHRS, CDR2 YFSETQ. V was pared by 0 bases and J by 0 bases, with 5 bases between.

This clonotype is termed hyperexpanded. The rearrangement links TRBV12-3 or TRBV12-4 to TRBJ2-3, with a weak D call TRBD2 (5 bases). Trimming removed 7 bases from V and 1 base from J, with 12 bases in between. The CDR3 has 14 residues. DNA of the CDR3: TGTGCCAGCATCCGGCGGGCCCGCACAGATACGCAGTATTTT. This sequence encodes CASIRRARTDTQYF.

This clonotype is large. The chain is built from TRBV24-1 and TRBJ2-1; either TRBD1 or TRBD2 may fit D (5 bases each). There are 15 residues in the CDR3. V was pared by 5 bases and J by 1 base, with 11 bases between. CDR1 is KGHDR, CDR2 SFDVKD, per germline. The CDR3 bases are TGTGCCACCAGTGGGGGACCAGGGTCCTACAATGAGCAGTTCTTC. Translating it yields CATSGGPGSYNEQFF.

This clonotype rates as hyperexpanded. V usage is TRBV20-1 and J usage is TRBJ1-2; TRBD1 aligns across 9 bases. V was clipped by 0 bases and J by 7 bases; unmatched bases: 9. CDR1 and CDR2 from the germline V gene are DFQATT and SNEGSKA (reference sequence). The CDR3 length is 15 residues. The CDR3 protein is CSARDPRQDRGGYTF. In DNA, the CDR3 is TGCAGTGCTAGAGATCCCCGGCAGGACAGGGGTGGCTACACCTTC.

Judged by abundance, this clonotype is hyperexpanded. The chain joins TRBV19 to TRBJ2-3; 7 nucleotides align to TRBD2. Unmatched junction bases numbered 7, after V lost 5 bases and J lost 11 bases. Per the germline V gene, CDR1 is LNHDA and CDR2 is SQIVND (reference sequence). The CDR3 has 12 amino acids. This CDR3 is CASSELAEEQYF. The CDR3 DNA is TGTGCCAGTAGTGAGCTAGCGGAGGAGCAGTATTTT. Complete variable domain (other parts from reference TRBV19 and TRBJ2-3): DGGITQSPKYLFRKEGQNVTLSCEQNLNHDAMYWYRQDPGQGLRLIYYSQIVNDFQKGDIAEGYSVSREKKESFPLTVTSAQKNPTAFYLCASSELAEEQYFGPGTRLTVL.

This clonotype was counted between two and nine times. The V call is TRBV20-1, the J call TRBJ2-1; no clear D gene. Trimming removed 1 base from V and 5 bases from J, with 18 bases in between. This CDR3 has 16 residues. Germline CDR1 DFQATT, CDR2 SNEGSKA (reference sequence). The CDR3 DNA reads TGCAGTGCTAGAGCCCATCTTGCGGAGCCGCACAATGAGCAGTTCTTC. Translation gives CSARAHLAEPHNEQFF.

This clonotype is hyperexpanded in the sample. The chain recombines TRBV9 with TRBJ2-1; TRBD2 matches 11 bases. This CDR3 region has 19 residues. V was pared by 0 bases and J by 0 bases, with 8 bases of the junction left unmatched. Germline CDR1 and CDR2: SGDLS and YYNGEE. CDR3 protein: CASSVGLAGGYRSYNEQFF. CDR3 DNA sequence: TGTGCCAGCAGCGTAGGTCTAGCGGGAGGTTACCGCTCCTACAATGAGCAGTTCTTC.

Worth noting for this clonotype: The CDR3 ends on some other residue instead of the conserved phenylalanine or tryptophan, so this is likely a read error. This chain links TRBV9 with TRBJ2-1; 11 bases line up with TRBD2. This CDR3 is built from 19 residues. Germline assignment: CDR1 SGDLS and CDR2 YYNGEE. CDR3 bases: TGTGAAAGAAGAGTAGGTCTAGCGGGAGGTTACCGCTCCTACAATGAGCAGTTCTTA. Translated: CERRVGLAGGYRSYNEQFL.

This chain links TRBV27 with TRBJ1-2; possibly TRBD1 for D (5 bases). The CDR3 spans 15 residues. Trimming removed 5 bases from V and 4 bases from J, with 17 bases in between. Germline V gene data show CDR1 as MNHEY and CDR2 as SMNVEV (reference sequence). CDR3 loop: CASSHTGPRAYGYTF. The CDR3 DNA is TGTGCCAGCAGTCATACGGGGCCAAGGGCCTATGGCTACACCTTC.

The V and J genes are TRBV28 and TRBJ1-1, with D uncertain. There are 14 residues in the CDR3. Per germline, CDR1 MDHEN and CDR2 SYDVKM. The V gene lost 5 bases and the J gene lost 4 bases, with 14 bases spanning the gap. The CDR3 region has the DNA TGTGCCAGCAGTACACGGGATTGGGTCACTGAAGCTTTCTTT. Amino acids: CASSTRDWVTEAFF.

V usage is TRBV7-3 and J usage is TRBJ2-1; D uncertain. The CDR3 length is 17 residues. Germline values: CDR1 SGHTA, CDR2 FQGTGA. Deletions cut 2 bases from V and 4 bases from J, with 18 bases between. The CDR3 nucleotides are TGTGCCAGCAGCTTAGGTATTTCCAGAGACATTTACAATGAGCAGTTCTTC. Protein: CASSLGISRDIYNEQFF.

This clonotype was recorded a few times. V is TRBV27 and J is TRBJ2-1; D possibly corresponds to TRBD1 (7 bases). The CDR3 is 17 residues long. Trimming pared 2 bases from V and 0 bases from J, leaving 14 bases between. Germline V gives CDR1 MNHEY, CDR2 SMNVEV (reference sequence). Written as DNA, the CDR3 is TGTGCCAGCAGTTTAAGGGGCAGGGGGGACTCCTACAATGAGCAGTTCTTC. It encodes CASSLRGRGDSYNEQFF.

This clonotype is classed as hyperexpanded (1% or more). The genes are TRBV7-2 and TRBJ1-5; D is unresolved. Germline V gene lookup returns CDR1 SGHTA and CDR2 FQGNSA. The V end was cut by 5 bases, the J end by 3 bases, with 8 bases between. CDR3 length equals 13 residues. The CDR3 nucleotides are TGTGCCAGCAGCGTGGACCTCAATCAGCCCCAGCATTTT. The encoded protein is CASSVDLNQPQHF.

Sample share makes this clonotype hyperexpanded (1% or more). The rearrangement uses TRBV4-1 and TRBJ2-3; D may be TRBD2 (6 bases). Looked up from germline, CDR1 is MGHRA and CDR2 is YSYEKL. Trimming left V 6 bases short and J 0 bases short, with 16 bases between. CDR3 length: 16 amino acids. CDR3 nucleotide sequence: TGCGCCAGCAGATCGGGAGCGGTTACTAGCACAGATACGCAGTATTTT. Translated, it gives CASRSGAVTSTDTQYF.

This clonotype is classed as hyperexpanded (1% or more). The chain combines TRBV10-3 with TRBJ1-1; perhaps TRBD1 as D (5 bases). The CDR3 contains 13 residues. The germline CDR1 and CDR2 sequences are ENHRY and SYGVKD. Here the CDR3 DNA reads TGTGGGGGCCGGCAGGGCTTAAACACTGAAGCTTTCTTT. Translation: CGGRQGLNTEAFF.